This T cell receptor (beta chain) was sequenced in a study of tumor and adjacent non-tumor tissue in lung cancer. Study-wide context: Aged about 30 to 76 years, patients included more than nine men and 4 to 6 women with stage I to III disease. Overall study results and limits: In normal lung, the top 100 clones were significantly more dominant than in tumor. TCR diversity was significantly greater in tumor than normal lung tissue.

No cell sorting was done before RNA was extracted from the tissue. This non-tumor lung sample came from over 3 cm beyond the tumor edge. With 0 bases clipped from V and 7 bases from J, the junction kept 4 bases outside the gene matches. The CDR3 length is 15 residues. CDR1 is SGHNT and CDR2 is YYREEE in the germline V gene (reference sequence). A modified ARM-PCR protocol with three rounds of nested PCR amplified TCRbeta. TCRdb reprocessed the multiplex PCR reads via MiXCR and lists one record per CDR3 protein. The sample shows 80,000 to 100,000 distinct CDR3 sequences, 80% of them seen only once. In this sample, this clonotype turned up many times. Antigen: not known.

The rearrangement uses TRBV5-4 and TRBJ2-2; the match to TRBD1 covers 9 bases. Sequencing was done on a sample of distant non-tumor lung tissue. The clonotype originates from a man in his sixties with small cell lung cancer. The CDR3 DNA reads as TGTGCCAGCAGCTTGGGGGACAGGGCTGGCGGGGAGCTGTTTTTT. This codes for CASSLGDRAGGELFF. The entire variable domain, with the rest obtained from reference TRBV5-4 and TRBJ2-2, is as follows: ETGVTQSPTHLIKTRGQQVTLRCSSQSGHNTVSWYQQALGQGPQFIFQYYREEENGRGNFPPRFSGLQFPNYSSELNVNALELDDSALYLCASSLGDRAGGELFFGEGSRLTVL.